This note documents a single TCR beta chain sequence. The antigen remains undetermined. Prepared libraries of TCR beta cDNA carried unique molecular identifiers. One entry per CDR3 protein, called by TCRdb with MiXCR from the PCR reads. The data contain about 540,000 distinct CDR3 sequences, approximately 34% of them singletons. The data originate from a study of post-analysis software for immune sequencing data. Study-level points and caveats: Five TRBV segments, including TRBV5-6, TRBV5-1 and TRBV20-1, were more frequent in patients than controls.

J was trimmed by 8 bases and V by 1 base; bases with no gene match: 4. The CDR3 is made up of 13 amino acids. Germline V gene sequence: CDR1 MNHNY, CDR2 SVGAGI (reference sequence). The sequenced sample consisted of blood. V gene TRBV6-6 combines with J gene TRBJ1-2; 7 nucleotides line up with TRBD1. The TCR sequence derives from a girl aged 2-17 years with multiple sclerosis. The CDR3 nucleotides read TGTGCCAGCAGTTACTACCAGGGGGGCGGCTACACCTTC. Translated, it gives CASSYYQGGGYTF.